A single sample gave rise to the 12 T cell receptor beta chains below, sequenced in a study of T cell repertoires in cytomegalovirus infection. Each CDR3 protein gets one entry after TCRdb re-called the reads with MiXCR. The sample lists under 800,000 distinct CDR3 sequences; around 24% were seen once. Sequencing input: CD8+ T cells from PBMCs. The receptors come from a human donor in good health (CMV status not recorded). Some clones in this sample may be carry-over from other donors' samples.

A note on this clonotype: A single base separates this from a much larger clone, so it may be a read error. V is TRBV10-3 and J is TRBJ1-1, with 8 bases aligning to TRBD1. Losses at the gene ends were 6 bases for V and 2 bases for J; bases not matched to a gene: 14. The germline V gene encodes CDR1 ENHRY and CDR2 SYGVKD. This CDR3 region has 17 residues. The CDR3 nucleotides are TGTGCCATCAGACTTGGGGGCAGGGGGCTCAACAACACTGAAGCTTTCTTT. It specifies CAIRLGGRGLNNTEAFF.

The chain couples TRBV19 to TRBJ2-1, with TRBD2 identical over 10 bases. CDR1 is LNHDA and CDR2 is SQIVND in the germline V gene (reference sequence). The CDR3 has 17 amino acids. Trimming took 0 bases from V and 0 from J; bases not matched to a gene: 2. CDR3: CASSIEAGGSSYNEQFF. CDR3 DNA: TGTGCCAGTAGTATAGAAGCGGGGGGGAGCTCCTACAATGAGCAGTTCTTC.

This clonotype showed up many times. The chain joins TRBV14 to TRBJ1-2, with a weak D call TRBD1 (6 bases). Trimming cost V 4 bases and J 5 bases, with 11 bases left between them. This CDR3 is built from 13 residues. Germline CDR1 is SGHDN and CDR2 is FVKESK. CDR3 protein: CASSPGAKYGYTF. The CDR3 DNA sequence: TGTGCCAGCAGCCCGGGGGCCAAATATGGCTACACCTTC.

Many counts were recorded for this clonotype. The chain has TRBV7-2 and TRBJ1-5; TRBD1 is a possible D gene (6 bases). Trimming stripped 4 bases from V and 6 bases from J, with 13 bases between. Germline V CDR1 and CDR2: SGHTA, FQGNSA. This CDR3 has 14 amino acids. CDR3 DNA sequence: TGTGCCAGCAGCTACTGGGGGCGAGGTCAGCCCCAGCATTTT. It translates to CASSYWGRGQPQHF.

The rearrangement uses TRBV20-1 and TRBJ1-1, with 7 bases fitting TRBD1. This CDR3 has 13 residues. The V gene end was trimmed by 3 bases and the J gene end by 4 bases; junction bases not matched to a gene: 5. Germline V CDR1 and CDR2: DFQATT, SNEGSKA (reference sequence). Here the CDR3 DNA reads TGCAGTGCTAGGTCGGAGGGGGCCACTGAAGCTTTCTTT. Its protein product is CSARSEGATEAFF.

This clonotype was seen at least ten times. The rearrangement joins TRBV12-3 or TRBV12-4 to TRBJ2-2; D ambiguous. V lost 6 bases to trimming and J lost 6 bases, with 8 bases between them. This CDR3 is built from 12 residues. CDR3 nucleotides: TGTGCCAGCAGAAGCCCGTCCGGGGAGCTGTTTTTT. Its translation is CASRSPSGELFF.

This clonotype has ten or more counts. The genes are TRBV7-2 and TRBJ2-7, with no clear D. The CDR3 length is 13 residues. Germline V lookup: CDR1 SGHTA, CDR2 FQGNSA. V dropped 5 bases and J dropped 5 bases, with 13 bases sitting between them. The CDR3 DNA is TGTGCCAGCAGCCTGTACAGAGGAGACGAGCAGTACGTC. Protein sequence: CASSLYRGDEQYV.

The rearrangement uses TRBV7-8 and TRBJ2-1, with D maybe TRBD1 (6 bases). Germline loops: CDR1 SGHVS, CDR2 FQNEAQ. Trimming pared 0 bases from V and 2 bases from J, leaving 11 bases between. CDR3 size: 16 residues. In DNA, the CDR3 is TGTGCCAGCAGCTTAGCCACAGGGATACCCTACAATGAGCAGTTCTTC. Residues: CASSLATGIPYNEQFF.

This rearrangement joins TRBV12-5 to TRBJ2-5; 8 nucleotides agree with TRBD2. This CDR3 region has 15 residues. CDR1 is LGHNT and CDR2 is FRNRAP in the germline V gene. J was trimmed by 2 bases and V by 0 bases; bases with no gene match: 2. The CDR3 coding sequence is TGTGCTAGTGGTTTGGTAGCGGGGGCGCAAGAGACCCAGTACTTC. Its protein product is CASGLVAGAQETQYF. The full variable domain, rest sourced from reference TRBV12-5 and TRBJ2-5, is DARVTQTPRHKVTEMGQEVTMRCQPILGHNTVFWYRQTMMQGLELLAYFRNRAPLDDSGMPKDRFSAEMPDATLATLKIQPSEPRDSAVYFCASGLVAGAQETQYFGPGTRLLVL.

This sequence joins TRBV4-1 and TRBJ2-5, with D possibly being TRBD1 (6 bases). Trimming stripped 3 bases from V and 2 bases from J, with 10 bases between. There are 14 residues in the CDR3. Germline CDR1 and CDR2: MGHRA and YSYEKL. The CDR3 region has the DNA TGCGCCAGCAGCCAGGGGGACAATCAAGAGACCCAGTACTTC. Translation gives CASSQGDNQETQYF.

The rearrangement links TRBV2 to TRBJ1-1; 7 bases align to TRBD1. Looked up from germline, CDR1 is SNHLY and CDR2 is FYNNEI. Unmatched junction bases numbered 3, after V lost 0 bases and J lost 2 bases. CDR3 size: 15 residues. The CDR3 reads CASSEAGTENTEAFF. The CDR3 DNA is TGTGCCAGCAGTGAAGCGGGGACAGAAAACACTGAAGCTTTCTTT.

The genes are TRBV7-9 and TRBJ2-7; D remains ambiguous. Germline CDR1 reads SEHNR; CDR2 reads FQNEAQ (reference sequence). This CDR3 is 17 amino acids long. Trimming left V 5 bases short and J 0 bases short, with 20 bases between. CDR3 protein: CASSPPAVILGSYEQYF. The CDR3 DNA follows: TGTGCCAGCAGCCCACCCGCCGTGATTTTAGGCTCCTACGAGCAGTACTTC.